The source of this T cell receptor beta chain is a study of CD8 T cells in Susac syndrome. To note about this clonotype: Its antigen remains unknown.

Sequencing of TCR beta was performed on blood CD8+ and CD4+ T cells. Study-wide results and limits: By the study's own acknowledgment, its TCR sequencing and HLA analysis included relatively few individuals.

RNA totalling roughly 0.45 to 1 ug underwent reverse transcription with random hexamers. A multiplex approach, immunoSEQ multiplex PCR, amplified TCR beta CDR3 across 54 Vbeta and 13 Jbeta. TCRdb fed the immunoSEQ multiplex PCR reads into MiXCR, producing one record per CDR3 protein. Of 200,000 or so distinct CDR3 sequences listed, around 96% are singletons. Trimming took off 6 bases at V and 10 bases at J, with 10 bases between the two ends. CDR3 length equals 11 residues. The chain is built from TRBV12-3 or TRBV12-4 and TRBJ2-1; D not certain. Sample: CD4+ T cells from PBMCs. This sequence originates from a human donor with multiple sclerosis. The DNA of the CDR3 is TGTGCCAGCAGCCTTCCTAACGAGCAGTTCTTC. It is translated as CASSLPNEQFF.